One and the same sample provided the 6 T cell receptor beta chains below, sequenced in a study of graft-versus-host responses after intestinal transplantation. Their cognate antigens are unknown. The data were produced by immunoSEQ multiplex PCR, yet TCRdb's version contains in-frame clones alone and is incomplete. The sample has some 81,000 clones, roughly nine tenths seen once. Material: unstimulated CD4+ T cells sorted from spleen or lymph node cells, obtained before intestinal transplant. The receptor set was obtained from a human donor who received an intestinal transplant.

V usage is TRBV7-8 and J usage is TRBJ2-7; a weak D match, TRBD2 (5 bases). Germline V CDR1 and CDR2: SGHVS, FQNEAQ. CDR3 length equals 13 residues. The ends were cut back, 1 base at V and 7 bases at J, with 11 bases in the middle. The CDR3 loop is CASSLVRAGEQYF. CDR3 coding DNA: TGTGCCAGCAGCTTAGTGAGGGCCGGAGAGCAGTACTTC.

CDR3 protein: CASSRQGGTEAFF. In nucleotides, the CDR3 is TGCGCCAGCAGCCGACAGGGAGGCACTGAAGCTTTCTTT. The chain joins TRBV4-1 to TRBJ1-1; 7 bases map to TRBD1. Germline V gene sequence: CDR1 MGHRA, CDR2 YSYEKL. This CDR3 spans 13 amino acids. Trimming removed 4 bases from V and 4 bases from J; junction bases left unmatched: 3.

The chain couples TRBV28 to TRBJ2-1; TRBD2 might be the D (7 bases). Looked up from germline, CDR1 is MDHEN and CDR2 is SYDVKM. Trimming took off 2 bases at V and 10 bases at J, with 15 bases between the two ends. This CDR3 is 14 amino acids long. This CDR3 reads CASSLVGGGREQFF. The CDR3 region has the DNA TGTGCCAGCAGTTTAGTAGGGGGGGGACGGGAGCAGTTCTTC.

This chain uses TRBV5-1 with TRBJ1-2; no clear D gene. Germline-derived CDR1 and CDR2 are SGHRS and YFSETQ. The CDR3 has 19 amino acids. V lost 1 base, J lost 1 base, and 23 bases lay in between. The CDR3 DNA follows: TGCGCCAGCAGCTTGCGCCCCGACCGACTAGGAGTTAGTAACTATGGCTACACCTTC. Encoded protein: CASSLRPDRLGVSNYGYTF.

The chain recombines TRBV9 with TRBJ2-5, with 7 bases matching TRBD2. V lost 3 bases to trimming and J lost 5 bases; unmatched junction nucleotides: 10. Germline CDR1 reads SGDLS; CDR2 reads YYNGEE. The CDR3 is made up of 15 amino acids. The CDR3 bases are TGTGCCAGCAGCGGTCCCGGGACTAACGGGGAGACCCAGTACTTC. It codes for CASSGPGTNGETQYF. The complete variable domain, with remaining parts taken from reference TRBV9 and TRBJ2-5, reads DSGVTQTPKHLITATGQRVTLRCSPRSGDLSVYWYQQSLDQGLQFLIQYYNGEERAKGNILERFSAQQFPDLHSELNLSSLELGDSALYFCASSGPGTNGETQYFGPGTRLLVL.

V is TRBV25-1 and J is TRBJ2-1, with 9 bases identical to TRBD2. V trimming: 6 bases; J trimming: 4 bases; junction bases outside the gene matches: 7. Per germline, CDR1 MGHDK and CDR2 SYGVNS. The CDR3 has 15 residues. This CDR3 reads CASRGAGGVYNEQFF. CDR3 sequence (DNA): TGTGCCAGCAGGGGAGCGGGAGGAGTTTACAATGAGCAGTTCTTC.